A single sample gave rise to the 17 T cell receptor beta chains below, sequenced in a study of blood T cell repertoires in COVID-19. Assay: immunoSEQ multiplex PCR; the TCRdb copy retains only in-frame clones and omits some. The sample holds approximately 500,000 clones, about 88% seen once. Sequenced input: peripheral blood. These receptors all come from a man between 18 and 29 years old with COVID-19, enrolled during active disease.

This chain links TRBV30 with TRBJ2-5; D might be TRBD1 (5 bases). With 2 bases removed from V and 4 bases from J, the gap between germline ends came to 14 bases. The germline V gene has CDR1 GTSNPN and CDR2 SVGIG (reference sequence). This CDR3 comprises 14 residues. Written as DNA, the CDR3 is TGTGCCTGGAGTAGGGGATCGGGTCGAGAGACCCAGTACTTC. It encodes CAWSRGSGRETQYF.

The J gene is TRBJ2-3, the V gene TRBV12-3 or TRBV12-4, with 13 bases aligning to TRBD2. CDR3 size: 13 residues. Unmatched junction bases numbered 1, after V lost 7 bases and J lost 6 bases. The CDR3 spells CASMTSGRDTQYF. The DNA of the CDR3 is TGTGCCAGCATGACTAGCGGGAGGGATACGCAGTATTTT.

A word on this clone: Other DNA sequences in the same sample also yield this CDR3. The chain carries TRBV2 and TRBJ2-1, with 7 bases matching TRBD1. The CDR3 totals 12 residues. Germline V gene lookup returns CDR1 SNHLY and CDR2 FYNNEI. Unmatched junction bases numbered 1, after V lost 4 bases and J lost 7 bases. In nucleotides, the CDR3 is TGTGCCAGCAGTGTACAGGGGAATGAGCAGTTCTTC. Its translation: CASSVQGNEQFF.

J is TRBJ1-6 and V is TRBV7-9, with D possibly matching TRBD1 (6 bases). This CDR3 contains 15 residues. Germline values: CDR1 SEHNR, CDR2 FQNEAQ (reference sequence). Between the trimmed V and J ends, which lost 2 bases and 8 bases, there was a span of 13 bases. The CDR3 DNA follows: TGTGCCAGCAGCTTAATTGGGACACAGGATTCACCCCTCCACTTT. Encoded protein: CASSLIGTQDSPLHF.

CDR3 DNA sequence: TGTGCCAGCAGCTTAACTAACAGGGTAGGAACAAGCAATGAGCAGTTCTTC. This gives the protein CASSLTNRVGTSNEQFF. This sequence joins TRBV5-5 and TRBJ2-1; maybe TRBD1 (6 bases). The germline V gene has CDR1 SGHKS and CDR2 YYEKEE (reference sequence). The V end was cut by 2 bases, the J end by 6 bases, with 21 bases between. This CDR3 region has 17 residues.

The rearrangement joins TRBV14 to TRBJ2-3; 11 bases agree with TRBD2. Looked up from germline, CDR1 is SGHDN and CDR2 is FVKESK. The length of the CDR3 is 16 residues. Unmatched junction bases numbered 7, after V lost 4 bases and J lost 4 bases. Written as DNA, the CDR3 is TGTGCCAGCAGCCCAGTAGCGGGAGGGTCCCCAGATACGCAGTATTTT. It codes for CASSPVAGGSPDTQYF.

This clone was counted only a few times. The rearrangement links TRBV19 to TRBJ1-6, with D unclear. The V end lost 5 bases, the J end lost 3 bases, and 11 bases lay between the germline ends. Looked up from germline, CDR1 is LNHDA and CDR2 is SQIVND (reference sequence). The CDR3 spans 15 residues. DNA of the CDR3: TGTGCCAGTAGTCCCCCCCGCAGCTATAATTCACCCCTCCACTTT. This codes for CASSPPRSYNSPLHF.

The chain couples TRBV7-9 to TRBJ1-6; D possibly corresponds to TRBD1 (5 bases). Germline assignment: CDR1 SEHNR and CDR2 FQNEAQ (reference sequence). The CDR3 has 14 residues. The V end was cut by 3 bases, the J end by 5 bases, with 8 bases between. The CDR3 nucleotides are TGTGCCAGCAGCTTTGACAGAGATAATTCACCCCTCCACTTT. Translated: CASSFDRDNSPLHF.

V gene TRBV19 combines with J gene TRBJ2-1; possibly TRBD2 for D (5 bases). Germline V gives CDR1 LNHDA, CDR2 SQIVND (reference sequence). The CDR3 totals 17 residues. The V gene lost 3 bases and the J gene lost 0 bases, with 15 bases spanning the gap. CDR3 nucleotides: TGTGCCAGTAGTATTCCCGGACTTCCCTACTCCTACAATGAGCAGTTCTTC. It yields the protein CASSIPGLPYSYNEQFF.

This chain links TRBV5-1 with TRBJ1-4; tentatively, D is TRBD1 (5 bases). The germline CDR1 and CDR2 sequences are SGHRS and YFSETQ. The V end lost 4 bases, the J end lost 5 bases, and 15 bases lay between the germline ends. The CDR3 covers 15 residues. CDR3 protein: CASSTGGTENEKLFF. The CDR3 DNA reads TGCGCCAGCAGCACTGGCGGGACGGAGAATGAAAAACTGTTTTTT.

The genes are TRBV7-8 and TRBJ1-2; 9 positions agree with TRBD1. Germline CDR1 SGHVS, CDR2 FQNEAQ. With 4 bases clipped from V and 4 bases from J, the junction kept 10 bases outside the gene matches. The CDR3 contains 16 residues. CDR3 residues: CASSSLQGASGYGYTF. For the CDR3, the DNA is TGTGCCAGCAGCTCGCTACAGGGGGCGTCGGGCTATGGCTACACCTTC. Full variable domain (missing parts from reference TRBV7-8 and TRBJ1-2): GAGVSQSPRYKVAKRGQDVALRCDPISGHVSLFWYQQALGQGPEFLTYFQNEAQLDKSGLPSDRFFAERPEGSVSTLKIQRTQQEDSAVYLCASSSLQGASGYGYTFGSGTRLTVV.

J is TRBJ2-7 and V is TRBV4-1, with a possible D match to TRBD2 (7 bases). The CDR3 has 15 amino acids. The germline gives CDR1 MGHRA, CDR2 YSYEKL. V gave up 5 bases and J gave up 4 bases, with 18 bases separating them. CDR3 sequence: CASSYFEGGGYEQYF. CDR3 nucleotides: TGCGCCAGCAGCTACTTCGAGGGAGGGGGGTACGAGCAGTACTTC.

The rearrangement joins TRBV28 to TRBJ2-3; D not certain. V lost 3 bases to trimming and J lost 3 bases, with 13 bases between them. Germline loops: CDR1 MDHEN, CDR2 SYDVKM. This CDR3 region has 15 residues. DNA for the CDR3: TGTGCCAGCAGTTTGTTACGTCTGGAGACAGATACGCAGTATTTT. Its translation is CASSLLRLETDTQYF.

This clone was counted at least ten times. The chain is built from TRBV6-5 and TRBJ1-5, with D hard to call. Germline lookup yields CDR1 MNHEY and CDR2 SVGAGI. Trimming took off 7 bases at V and 2 bases at J, with 12 bases between the two ends. The CDR3 has 14 residues. Here the CDR3 reads CASMGGNGNQPQHF. The CDR3 DNA reads TGTGCCAGCATGGGCGGGAATGGCAATCAGCCCCAGCATTTT.

The V gene is TRBV6-5, the J gene TRBJ2-7, with D possibly TRBD2 on 6 matching bases. The CDR3 runs to 15 residues. The germline V gene encodes CDR1 MNHEY and CDR2 SVGAGI. V lost 3 bases to trimming and J lost 5 bases, with 17 bases between them. CDR3 in amino acids: CASSYSWAGIHEQYF. DNA for the CDR3: TGTGCCAGCAGTTATTCGTGGGCGGGGATCCACGAGCAGTACTTC.

In DNA form, the CDR3 reads TGTGCCAGCAGAGAAAGGGACAGCTACACAGATACGCAGTATTTT. Protein: CASRERDSYTDTQYF. The chain uses TRBV9 and TRBJ2-3, with 7 bases identical to TRBD1. The V segment lost 5 bases and the J segment 2 bases; nucleotides outside the gene matches: 8. The CDR3 length is 15 residues. Germline-derived CDR1 and CDR2 are SGDLS and YYNGEE. Full variable domain (remainder filled in from reference TRBV9 and TRBJ2-3): DSGVTQTPKHLITATGQRVTLRCSPRSGDLSVYWYQQSLDQGLQFLIQYYNGEERAKGNILERFSAQQFPDLHSELNLSSLELGDSALYFCASRERDSYTDTQYFGPGTRLTVL.

V is TRBV27 and J is TRBJ2-1, with 7 bases identical to TRBD1. The CDR3 runs to 13 residues. With 10 bases clipped from V and 6 bases from J, the junction kept 9 bases outside the gene matches. Germline CDR1 MNHEY, CDR2 SMNVEV (reference sequence). The CDR3 region has the DNA TGTGCCACCGTACCGACAGGGACCAATGAGCAGTTCTTC. It encodes CATVPTGTNEQFF.